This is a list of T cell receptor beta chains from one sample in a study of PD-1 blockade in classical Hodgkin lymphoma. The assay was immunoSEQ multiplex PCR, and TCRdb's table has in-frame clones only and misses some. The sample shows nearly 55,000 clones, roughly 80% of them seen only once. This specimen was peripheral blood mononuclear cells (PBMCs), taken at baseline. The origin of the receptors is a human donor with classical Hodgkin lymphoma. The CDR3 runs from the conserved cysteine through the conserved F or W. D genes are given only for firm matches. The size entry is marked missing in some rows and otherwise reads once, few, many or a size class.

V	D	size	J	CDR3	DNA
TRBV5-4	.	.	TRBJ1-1	CASSPRVGTNTEAFF	TGTGCCAGCAGCCCCAGGGTCGGCACGAACACTGAAGCTTTCTTT
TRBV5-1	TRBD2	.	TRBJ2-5	CASSLALAGPYETQYF	TGCGCCAGCAGCTTGGCCCTAGCGGGCCCCTACGAGACCCAGTACTTC
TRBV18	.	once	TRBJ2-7	CASSHTSRSSYEQYF	TGTGCCAGCTCCCATACTAGCCGGAGCTCCTACGAGCAGTACTTC
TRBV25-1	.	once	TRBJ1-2	CASSDIDGYGALYGYTF	TGTGCCAGCAGTGACATAGACGGTTACGGGGCCCTCTATGGCTACACCTTC
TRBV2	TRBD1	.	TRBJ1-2	CASSLLEGALGYTF	TGTGCCAGCAGTCTACTAGAGGGGGCGCTTGGCTACACCTTC
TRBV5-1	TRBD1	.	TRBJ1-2	CASSRDRNNYGYTF	TGCGCCAGCAGTCGGGACAGGAACAACTATGGCTACACCTTC
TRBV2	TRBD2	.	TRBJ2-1	CASSEPSGSGRAVGDEQFF	TGTGCCAGCAGTGAGCCCTCGGGGAGCGGGAGGGCCGTAGGGGATGAGCAGTTCTTC
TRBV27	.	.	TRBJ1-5	CASRHGDQPQHF	TGTGCCAGCAGACACGGTGATCAGCCCCAGCATTTT
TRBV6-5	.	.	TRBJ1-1	CASSFQDRTEAFF	TGTGCCAGCAGTTTCCAAGATCGGACTGAAGCTTTCTTT
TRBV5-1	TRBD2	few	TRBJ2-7	CASSWSSGMFADLYF	TGCGCCAGCAGCTGGTCTAGCGGGATGTTTGCGGATCTGTACTTC
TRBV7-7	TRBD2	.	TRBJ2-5	CASTLRGGPQETQYF	TGTGCCAGCACCCTGAGGGGAGGGCCCCAAGAGACCCAGTACTTC
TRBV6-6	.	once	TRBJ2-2	CASSPTGTQAGELFF	TGTGCCAGCAGCCCAACCGGGACCCAGGCCGGGGAGCTGTTTTTT
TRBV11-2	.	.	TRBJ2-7	CASSFPTGAGVEYEQYF	TGTGCCAGCAGCTTCCCAACTGGGGCAGGGGTCGAGTACGAGCAGTACTTC
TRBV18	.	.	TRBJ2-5	CASSGSGTQETQYF	TGTGCCAGCTCAGGGTCCGGGACCCAAGAGACCCAGTACTTC
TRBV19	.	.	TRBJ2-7	CASSPGPSLMQYF	TGTGCCAGTAGTCCTGGACCAAGTCTGATGCAGTACTTC
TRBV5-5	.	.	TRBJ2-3	CASSWDLDTQYF	TGTGCCAGCAGCTGGGATTTAGATACGCAGTATTTT
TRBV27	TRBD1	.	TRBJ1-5	CASSLSMDRAGQPQHF	TGTGCCAGCAGTTTATCGATGGACAGGGCTGGGCAGCCCCAGCATTTT
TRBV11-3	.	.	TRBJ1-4	CASSAGGSTNEKLFF	TGTGCCAGCAGCGCCGGGGGATCAACTAATGAAAAACTGTTTTTT
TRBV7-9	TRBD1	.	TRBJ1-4	CASSDPGQVNEKLFF	TGTGCCAGCAGCGATCCGGGACAGGTGAATGAAAAACTGTTTTTT
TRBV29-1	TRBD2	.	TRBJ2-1	CSVEGVRDRVRLAGGPSYNEQFF	TGCAGCGTTGAAGGAGTCAGGGACAGGGTGAGACTAGCGGGAGGGCCCTCCTACAATGAGCAGTTCTTC
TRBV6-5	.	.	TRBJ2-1	CASSPSSYNEQFF	TGTGCCAGCAGCCCTAGCTCCTACAATGAGCAGTTCTTC
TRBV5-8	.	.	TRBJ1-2	CASSPGQTLPYGYTF	TGTGCCAGCAGCCCAGGACAGACTTTACCCTATGGCTACACCTTC
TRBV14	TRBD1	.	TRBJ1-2	CASSQTGTGVYGYTF	TGTGCCAGCAGCCAAACCGGGACAGGGGTCTATGGCTACACCTTC
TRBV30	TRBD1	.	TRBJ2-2	CAWRLAGTGRTGELFF	TGTGCCTGGAGGTTAGCCGGGACAGGGAGAACCGGGGAGCTGTTTTTT
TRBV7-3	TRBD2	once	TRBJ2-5	CASSLSGLAVTQYF	TGTGCCAGCAGCTTAAGTGGACTAGCGGTTACCCAGTACTTC
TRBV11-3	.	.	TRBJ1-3	CASSSTHGVDTIYF	TGTGCCAGCAGCTCCACCCACGGGGTGGACACCATATATTTT
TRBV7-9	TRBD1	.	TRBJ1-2	CASSPNLQGNYGYTF	TGTGCCAGCAGCCCTAACCTACAGGGGAACTATGGCTACACCTTC
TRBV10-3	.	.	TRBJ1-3	CAISEQAISGNTIYF	TGTGCCATCAGTGAGCAGGCCATCTCTGGAAACACCATATATTTT
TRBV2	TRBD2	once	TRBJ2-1	CASNLAGAGEQFF	TGTGCCAGCAACCTAGCGGGAGCAGGTGAGCAGTTCTTC
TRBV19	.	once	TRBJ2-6	CAAQGLSSSGANVLTF	TGTGCCGCCCAGGGTCTTAGTTCCTCTGGGGCCAACGTCCTGACTTTC
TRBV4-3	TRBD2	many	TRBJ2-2	CASAKRVGSGRARDTGELFF	TGCGCCAGCGCAAAAAGGGTTGGAAGCGGGAGGGCCCGGGACACCGGGGAGCTGTTTTTT
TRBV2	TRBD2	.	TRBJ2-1	CASSDGTSGYNEQFF	TGTGCCAGCAGTGACGGGACTAGCGGCTACAATGAGCAGTTCTTC